The 31 T cell receptor beta chains below all came from one sample that was sequenced in a study of T-cell memory formation after mild COVID-19. TCRdb reprocessed the 5' RACE reads via MiXCR and lists one record per CDR3 protein. This sample has under 700,000 distinct CDR3 sequences, with just over 20% found just once. The specimen sequenced was PBMCs or a T cell subset sorted from them (not recorded which). The source of these receptors is an adult woman who had mild COVID-19 (a few samples of this study predate the infection). Cell type and time point are not known.

The chain links TRBV6-6 to TRBJ2-3; 8 bases match TRBD2. Trimming took 10 bases from V and 1 from J; bases not matched to a gene: 7. Germline V gene data show CDR1 as MNHNY and CDR2 as SVGAGI (reference sequence). The CDR3 extends over 14 amino acids. The CDR3 nucleotides are TGTGCCATCGGGGGGGGGCGCGGCACAGATACGCAGTATTTT. It codes for CAIGGGRGTDTQYF.

This clonotype has a handful of counts. The chain has TRBV30 and TRBJ2-7, with TRBD1 identical over 7 bases. The V segment lost 4 bases and the J segment 2 bases; nucleotides outside the gene matches: 5. Germline V lookup: CDR1 GTSNPN, CDR2 SVGIG (reference sequence). The CDR3 has 13 residues. Here the CDR3 reads CAWTRTGPYEQYF. In nucleotides, the CDR3 is TGTGCCTGGACCCGGACAGGCCCCTACGAGCAGTACTTC.

The chain uses TRBV20-1 and TRBJ2-3; TRBD2 might be the D (6 bases). This CDR3 region has 15 residues. Between the trimmed V and J ends, which lost 6 bases and 0 bases, there was a span of 16 bases. Per germline, CDR1 DFQATT and CDR2 SNEGSKA (reference sequence). For the CDR3, the DNA is TGCAGTGCCCCAAGCGCGGGATTTAGCACAGATACGCAGTATTTT. Protein: CSAPSAGFSTDTQYF.

The CDR3 loop is CASGRDRGQSEKLFF. CDR3 in DNA: TGTGCTAGTGGCCGAGACAGGGGGCAATCTGAAAAACTGTTTTTT. The V and J genes are TRBV12-5 and TRBJ1-4, with 10 positions matching TRBD1. The germline V gene has CDR1 LGHNT and CDR2 FRNRAP. This CDR3 spans 15 amino acids. J lost 7 bases, V lost 6 bases, and 8 bases had no gene match. The full variable domain, its missing parts supplied by reference TRBV12-5 and TRBJ1-4, is DARVTQTPRHKVTEMGQEVTMRCQPILGHNTVFWYRQTMMQGLELLAYFRNRAPLDDSGMPKDRFSAEMPDATLATLKIQPSEPRDSAVYFCASGRDRGQSEKLFFGSGTQLSVL.

This rearrangement joins TRBV19 to TRBJ2-3, with 10 bases that match TRBD2. V dropped 7 bases and J dropped 1; count of bases not matched to a gene: 8. Germline CDR1 LNHDA, CDR2 SQIVND (reference sequence). The CDR3 loop spans 16 amino acids. Here the CDR3 reads CASILRGTSGTDTQYF. In DNA, the CDR3 is TGTGCCAGTATTCTAAGGGGGACTAGCGGCACAGATACGCAGTATTTT. Complete variable domain (other parts from reference TRBV19 and TRBJ2-3): DGGITQSPKYLFRKEGQNVTLSCEQNLNHDAMYWYRQDPGQGLRLIYYSQIVNDFQKGDIAEGYSVSREKKESFPLTVTSAQKNPTAFYLCASILRGTSGTDTQYFGPGTRLTVL.

J is TRBJ1-1 and V is TRBV23-1, with 8 bases lining up with TRBD1. TRBV23-1 falls under the ORF class, with uncertain function. V lost 2 bases, J lost 6 bases, and 8 bases stayed unmatched. The CDR3 runs 15 residues. CDR3 sequence reads: CASSQGDRQKPEAFF. The CDR3 DNA reads as TGCGCCAGCAGTCAAGGGGACAGGCAGAAACCTGAAGCTTTCTTT.

The rearrangement links TRBV7-2 to TRBJ2-3, with 8 bases that match TRBD2. The germline V gene encodes CDR1 SGHTA and CDR2 FQGNSA. The junction had 17 bases not matched to a gene; V was cut back by 3 bases and J by 6 bases. The CDR3 spans 18 residues. In nucleotides, the CDR3 is TGTGCCAGCAGCTTTAGCCCTTCGGGGGGGGAGTTCTGGGATACGCAGTATTTT. It encodes CASSFSPSGGEFWDTQYF. Complete variable domain (other parts from reference TRBV7-2 and TRBJ2-3): GAGVSQSPSNKVTEKGKDVELRCDPISGHTALYWYRQSLGQGLEFLIYFQGNSAPDKSGLPSDRFSAERTGGSVSTLTIQRTQQEDSAVYLCASSFSPSGGEFWDTQYFGPGTRLTVL.

V is TRBV25-1 and J is TRBJ2-7, with TRBD1 as a possible D gene (5 bases). V lost 0 bases and J lost 7, with 16 bases in between. Germline V gives CDR1 MGHDK, CDR2 SYGVNS. There are 15 residues in the CDR3. The CDR3 sequence: CASSEYQGPFGEQYF. The CDR3 nucleotides are TGTGCCAGCAGTGAATATCAGGGCCCCTTCGGGGAGCAGTACTTC.

The V and J genes are TRBV5-1 and TRBJ1-1; no clear D gene. The CDR3 runs 15 residues. V was trimmed by 3 bases and J by 2 bases, leaving 14 bases between them. The germline V gene encodes CDR1 SGHRS and CDR2 YFSETQ. DNA for the CDR3: TGCGCCAGCAGCTCGCGTGTGTCCTTTAACACTGAAGCTTTCTTT. Translating it yields CASSSRVSFNTEAFF.

The chain combines TRBV6-5 with TRBJ1-1, with D possibly matching TRBD1 (6 bases). V was trimmed by 8 bases and J by 5 bases, leaving 12 bases between them. This CDR3 has 12 amino acids. CDR1 and CDR2 from the germline V gene are MNHEY and SVGAGI. Here the CDR3 reads CASLGGQTEAFF. The DNA of the CDR3 is TGTGCCAGCCTTGGGGGCCAGACTGAAGCTTTCTTT.

This clonotype has only a few counts. The V and J genes are TRBV20-1 and TRBJ2-7; 7 positions match TRBD1. Germline V gene data show CDR1 as DFQATT and CDR2 as SNEGSKA (reference sequence). This CDR3 is built from 14 residues. Trimming took 5 bases from V and 5 from J; bases not matched to a gene: 12. The CDR3 is CSAPPVGGLNEQYF. In nucleotides, the CDR3 is TGCAGTGCTCCCCCAGTAGGGGGCTTGAACGAGCAGTACTTC.

This clonotype was detected a few times. CDR3 bases: TGTGCCACCAGCAGAGCCGGGGCCCCTTCCTACGAGCAGTACTTC. Its protein product is CATSRAGAPSYEQYF. This sequence joins TRBV15 and TRBJ2-7; D possibly uses TRBD1 or TRBD2 (5 bases each). This CDR3 has 15 residues. The V end was cut by 1 base, the J end by 1 base, with 11 bases between. Germline lookup yields CDR1 LNHNV and CDR2 YYDKDF (reference sequence).

This clonotype was seen ten or more times. The CDR3, as DNA: TGCAGCGTTGAAGAAATGCAAGATAGGGGTGAAAAACTGTTTTTT. Translating gives CSVEEMQDRGEKLFF. The chain uses TRBV29-1 and TRBJ1-4; tentatively, D is TRBD1 (5 bases). This CDR3 has 15 amino acids. Deletions cut 0 bases from V and 7 bases from J, with 15 bases between. Germline V gives CDR1 SQVTM, CDR2 ANQGSEA.

The chain couples TRBV6-1 to TRBJ2-1; D unresolved. CDR3 length equals 14 residues. V lost 4 bases and J 4 bases, leaving 11 bases between the germline ends. Per germline, CDR1 MNHNS and CDR2 SASEGT. CDR3 coding DNA: TGTGCCAGCAGTGGGGAACCCTCTTACAATGAGCAGTTCTTC. Protein: CASSGEPSYNEQFF.

This chain uses TRBV7-9 with TRBJ2-1; possibly TRBD2 for D (6 bases). V was trimmed by 5 bases and J by 5 bases, leaving 16 bases between them. Looked up from germline, CDR1 is SEHNR and CDR2 is FQNEAQ (reference sequence). CDR3 size: 15 residues. The CDR3 nucleotides read TGTGCCAGCAGCCGATTTGGGGGGAGTAACAATGAGCAGTTCTTC. As protein: CASSRFGGSNNEQFF.

This clonotype was detected a few times. The J gene is TRBJ2-1, the V gene TRBV4-1; tentative D call: TRBD2 (5 bases). V lost 4 bases and J lost 5, with 12 bases in between. The CDR3 has 14 residues. Looked up from germline, CDR1 is MGHRA and CDR2 is YSYEKL. The CDR3 sequence is CASSLDGVNNEQFF. CDR3 coding DNA: TGCGCCAGCAGCCTGGACGGGGTGAACAATGAGCAGTTCTTC.

This clonotype was seen ten or more times. This chain links TRBV19 with TRBJ2-3; TRBD2 agrees at 7 bases. Looked up from germline, CDR1 is LNHDA and CDR2 is SQIVND (reference sequence). Trimming cost V 6 bases and J 4 bases; bases outside gene matches: 7. There are 14 residues in the CDR3. In nucleotides, the CDR3 is TGTGCCAGTAGCCTCGGGCGGGAGTCAGATACGCAGTATTTT. Protein product: CASSLGRESDTQYF.

CDR3 sequence: CSAYDGYSTDTQYF. The CDR3 nucleotides read TGCAGTGCTTATGACGGCTATAGCACAGATACGCAGTATTTT. The chain couples TRBV20-1 to TRBJ2-3; no clear D gene. Germline CDR1 is DFQATT and CDR2 is SNEGSKA (reference sequence). V gave up 5 bases and J gave up 0 bases, with 12 bases separating them. This CDR3 has 14 amino acids.

This clonotype was seen a handful of times. The chain links TRBV24-1 to TRBJ2-2; D is uncertain. This CDR3 is 12 amino acids long. The V and J ends lost 0 bases and 6 bases respectively, with 1 base between them. CDR1 and CDR2 from the germline V gene are KGHDR and SFDVKD. CDR3 in DNA: TGTGCCACCAGTGATTTGCCCGGGGAGCTGTTTTTT. This codes for CATSDLPGELFF.

The chain combines TRBV12-3 or TRBV12-4 with TRBJ2-5; 12 bases are a match to TRBD2. CDR3 size: 15 residues. Losses at the gene ends were 5 bases for V and 7 bases for J; bases not matched to a gene: 8. As DNA, the CDR3 is TGTGCCAGCAGTCCCCTAGCGGGGGGGGTCTGGACCCAGTACTTC. Its protein is CASSPLAGGVWTQYF.

This clonotype was recorded many times. The chain uses TRBV11-2 and TRBJ2-1; no firm D call. V was shortened by 0 bases and J by 6 bases, with 6 bases between the two germline ends. The CDR3 spans 13 residues. The V gene's germline CDR1 is SGHAT and CDR2 FQNNGV. DNA of the CDR3: TGTGCCAGCAGCTTAGATCTTTCCAATGAGCAGTTCTTC. Amino acids: CASSLDLSNEQFF.

Points on this clonotype: This clone may be a read error of a much larger clone one base away. The chain uses TRBV27 and TRBJ1-1; 7 bases line up with TRBD1. CDR3 length equals 14 residues. Per the germline V gene, CDR1 is MNHEY and CDR2 is SMNVEV (reference sequence). The V segment lost 7 bases and the J segment 0 bases; nucleotides outside the gene matches: 5. The CDR3 nucleotides read TGTGCCAGCAACTCGGGACAGATGAACACTGAAGCTTTCTTT. Its protein is CASNSGQMNTEAFF.

In DNA, the CDR3 is TGCGCCAGCAGCAGAGGACAGGGGAATATTGAAAAACTGTTTTTT. Translating gives CASSRGQGNIEKLFF. The rearrangement joins TRBV5-1 to TRBJ1-4; 9 bases are shared with TRBD1. V gave up 4 bases and J gave up 7 bases; unmatched junction bases: 8. The V gene's germline CDR1 is SGHRS and CDR2 YFSETQ. The CDR3 totals 15 residues.

V usage is TRBV6-5 and J usage is TRBJ1-2; maybe TRBD1 (6 bases). The V gene lost 6 bases and the J gene lost 5 bases, with 19 bases spanning the gap. Germline V gene data show CDR1 as MNHEY and CDR2 as SVGAGI. CDR3 length: 15 residues. The DNA of the CDR3 is TGTGCCAGCAGAGACGACTCCGGGGGCGTTTATGGCTACACCTTC. Protein sequence: CASRDDSGGVYGYTF.

The CDR3 spells CASSPGLAGAPRYF. For the CDR3, the DNA is TGTGCCAGCAGCCCCGGACTAGCGGGGGCCCCAAGGTACTTC. This chain joins TRBV11-2 and TRBJ2-5; 13 bases are a match to TRBD2. Losses at the gene ends were 5 bases for V and 13 bases for J; bases not matched to a gene: 10. Germline CDR1 SGHAT, CDR2 FQNNGV. The CDR3 extends over 14 amino acids. The full variable domain, its missing parts supplied by reference TRBV11-2 and TRBJ2-5, is EAGVAQSPRYKIIEKRQSVAFWCNPISGHATLYWYQQILGQGPKLLIQFQNNGVVDDSQLPKDRFSAERLKGVDSTLKIQPAKLEDSAVYLCASSPGLAGAPRYFGPGTRLLVL.

This clonotype came up a few times. The chain carries TRBV19 and TRBJ2-1; D is perhaps TRBD2 (6 bases). Trimming pared 3 bases from V and 6 bases from J, leaving 9 bases between. CDR1 is LNHDA, CDR2 SQIVND, per germline (reference sequence). CDR3 length: 13 amino acids. CDR3 DNA sequence: TGTGCCAGTAGTATGGGAGGTAGCAATGAGCAGTTCTTC. It codes for CASSMGGSNEQFF. The full variable domain, in which reference TRBV19 and TRBJ2-1 provide the parts outside the CDR3, is DGGITQSPKYLFRKEGQNVTLSCEQNLNHDAMYWYRQDPGQGLRLIYYSQIVNDFQKGDIAEGYSVSREKKESFPLTVTSAQKNPTAFYLCASSMGGSNEQFFGPGTRLTVL.

This clonotype has more than one count but fewer than ten. V and J are TRBV4-3 and TRBJ2-1, with 9 bases aligning to TRBD2. The germline gives CDR1 LGHNA, CDR2 YSLEER. The CDR3 sequence is 16 residues long. J gave up 0 bases and V 2 bases, and 2 bases lay outside the gene matches. The CDR3 region is CASSQNSGSSYNEQFF. CDR3 bases: TGCGCCAGCAGCCAAAATAGCGGGAGCTCCTACAATGAGCAGTTCTTC.

This chain connects TRBV12-3 or TRBV12-4 to TRBJ2-5; D gene ambiguous. CDR3 length equals 13 residues. V lost 7 bases to trimming and J lost 3 bases, with 12 bases between them. DNA of the CDR3: TGTGCCAGCACCGACGCCTGGGAAGAGACCCAGTACTTC. Encoded protein: CASTDAWEETQYF.

This clonotype was seen more than once but under ten times. This chain joins TRBV6-5 and TRBJ2-2; 8 positions agree with TRBD1. Germline V gives CDR1 MNHEY, CDR2 SVGAGI. V lost 5 bases and J lost 0; bases outside the gene matches: 11. The CDR3 runs 18 residues. For the CDR3, the DNA is TGTGCCAGCAGTACCGGACAGGGAAGGTTTACGAACACCGGGGAGCTGTTTTTT. Translation: CASSTGQGRFTNTGELFF.

This clonotype turned up a few times. The rearrangement links TRBV30 to TRBJ2-4; 8 bases are a match to TRBD1. The CDR3 sequence is 15 residues long. Looked up from germline, CDR1 is GTSNPN and CDR2 is SVGIG (reference sequence). V trimming: 2 bases; J trimming: 8 bases; junction bases outside the gene matches: 11. This CDR3 is CAWSPGTGPRDIQYF. CDR3 DNA sequence: TGTGCCTGGAGTCCCGGGACAGGACCCAGGGACATTCAGTACTTC.

This chain connects TRBV5-1 to TRBJ2-5; either TRBD1 or TRBD2 may supply D (6 bases each). V was clipped by 5 bases and J by 3 bases, with 14 bases between them. The CDR3 contains 14 residues. Germline CDR1 reads SGHRS; CDR2 reads YFSETQ. In DNA, the CDR3 is TGCGCCAGCAGTTCGGAGGGGGGAAAAGAGACCCAGTACTTC. The encoded protein is CASSSEGGKETQYF. The full variable domain, in which reference TRBV5-1 and TRBJ2-5 provide the parts outside the CDR3, is KAGVTQTPRYLIKTRGQQVTLSCSPISGHRSVSWYQQTPGQGLQFLFEYFSETQRNKGNFPGRFSGRQFSNSRSEMNVSTLELGDSALYLCASSSEGGKETQYFGPGTRLLVL.